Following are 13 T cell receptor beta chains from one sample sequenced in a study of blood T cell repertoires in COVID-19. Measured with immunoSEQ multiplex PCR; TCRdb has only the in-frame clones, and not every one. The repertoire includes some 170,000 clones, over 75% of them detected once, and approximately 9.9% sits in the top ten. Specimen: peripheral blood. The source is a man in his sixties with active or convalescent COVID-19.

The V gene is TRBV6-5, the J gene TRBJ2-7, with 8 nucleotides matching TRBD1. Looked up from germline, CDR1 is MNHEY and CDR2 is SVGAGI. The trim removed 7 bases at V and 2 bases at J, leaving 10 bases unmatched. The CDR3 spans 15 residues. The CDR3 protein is CASTQRGTGPYEQYF. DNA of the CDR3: TGTGCCAGCACCCAAAGGGGGACAGGCCCCTACGAGCAGTACTTC.

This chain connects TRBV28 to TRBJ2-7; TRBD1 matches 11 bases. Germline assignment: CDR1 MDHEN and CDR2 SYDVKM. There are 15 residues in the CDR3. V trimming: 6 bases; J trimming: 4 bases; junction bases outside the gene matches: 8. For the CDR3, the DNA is TGTGCCAGCAGCTCCACCGGGACAGGGGGGTACGAGCAGTACTTC. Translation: CASSSTGTGGYEQYF.

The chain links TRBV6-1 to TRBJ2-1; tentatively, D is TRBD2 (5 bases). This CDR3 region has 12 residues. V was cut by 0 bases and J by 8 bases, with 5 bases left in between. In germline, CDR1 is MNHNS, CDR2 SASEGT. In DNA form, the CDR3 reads TGTGCCAGCAGTGAAGCGGGAGATGAGCAGTTCTTC. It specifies CASSEAGDEQFF.

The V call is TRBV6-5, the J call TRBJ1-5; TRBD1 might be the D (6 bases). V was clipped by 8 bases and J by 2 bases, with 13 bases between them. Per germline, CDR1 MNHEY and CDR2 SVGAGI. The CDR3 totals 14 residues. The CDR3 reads CASRGRGGNQPQHF. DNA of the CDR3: TGTGCCAGCCGGGGCAGGGGTGGCAATCAGCCCCAGCATTTT.

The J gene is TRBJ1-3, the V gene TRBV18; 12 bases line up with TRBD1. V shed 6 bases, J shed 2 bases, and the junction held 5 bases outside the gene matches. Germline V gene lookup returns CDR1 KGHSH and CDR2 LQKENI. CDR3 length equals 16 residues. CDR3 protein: CASSPGTGGAGNTIYF. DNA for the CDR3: TGTGCCAGCTCCCCCGGGACAGGGGGCGCTGGAAACACCATATATTTT. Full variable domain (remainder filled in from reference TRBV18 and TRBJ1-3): NAGVMQNPRHLVRRRGQEARLRCSPMKGHSHVYWYRQLPEEGLKFMVYLQKENIIDESGMPKERFSAEFPKEGPSILRIQQVVRGDSAAYFCASSPGTGGAGNTIYFGEGSWLTVV.

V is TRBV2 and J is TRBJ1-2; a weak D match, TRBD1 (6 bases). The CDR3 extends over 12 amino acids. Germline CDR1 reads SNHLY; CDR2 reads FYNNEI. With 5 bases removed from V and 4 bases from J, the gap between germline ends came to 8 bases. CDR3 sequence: CASSRDTYGYTF. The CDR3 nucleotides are TGTGCCAGCAGTCGGGACACCTATGGCTACACCTTC.

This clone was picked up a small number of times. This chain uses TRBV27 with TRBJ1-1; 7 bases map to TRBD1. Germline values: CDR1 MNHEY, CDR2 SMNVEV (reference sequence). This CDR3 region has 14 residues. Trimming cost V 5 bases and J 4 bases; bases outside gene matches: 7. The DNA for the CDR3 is TGTGCCAGCAGTGACAGCCAGGGGGGCACTGAAGCTTTCTTT. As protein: CASSDSQGGTEAFF.

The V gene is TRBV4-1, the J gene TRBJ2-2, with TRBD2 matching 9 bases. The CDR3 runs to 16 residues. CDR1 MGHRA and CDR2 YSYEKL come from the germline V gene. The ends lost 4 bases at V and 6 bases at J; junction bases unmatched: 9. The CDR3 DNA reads TGCGCCAGCAGCCGGGGTAGCGGGAGTGAGGCCGGGGAGCTGTTTTTT. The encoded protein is CASSRGSGSEAGELFF.

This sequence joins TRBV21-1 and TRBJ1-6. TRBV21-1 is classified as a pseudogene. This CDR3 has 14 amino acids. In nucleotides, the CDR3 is TGTGCCAGCAGCAACCCCCCCCGGGGTTCACCCCTCCACTTT. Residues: CASSNPPRGSPLHF.

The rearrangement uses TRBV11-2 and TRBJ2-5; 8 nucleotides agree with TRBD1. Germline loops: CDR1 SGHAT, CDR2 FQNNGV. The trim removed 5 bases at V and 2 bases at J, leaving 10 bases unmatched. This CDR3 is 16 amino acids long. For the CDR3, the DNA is TGTGCCAGCAGCCAGGGGGCGGCCCCCCAACAAGAGACCCAGTACTTC. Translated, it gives CASSQGAAPQQETQYF.

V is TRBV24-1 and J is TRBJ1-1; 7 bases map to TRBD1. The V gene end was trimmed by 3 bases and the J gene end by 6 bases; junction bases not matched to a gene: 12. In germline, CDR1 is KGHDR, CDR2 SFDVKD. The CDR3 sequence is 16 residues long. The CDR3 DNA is TGTGCCACCAGTGATGGCGTTTACAGGGGCCTTTCTGAAGCTTTCTTT. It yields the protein CATSDGVYRGLSEAFF.

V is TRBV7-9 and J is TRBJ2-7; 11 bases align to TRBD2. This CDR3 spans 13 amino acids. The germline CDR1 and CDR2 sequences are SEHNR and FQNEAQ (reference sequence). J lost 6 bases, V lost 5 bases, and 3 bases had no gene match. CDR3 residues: CASSPGTSGEQYF. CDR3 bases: TGTGCCAGCAGCCCGGGGACTAGCGGCGAGCAGTACTTC.

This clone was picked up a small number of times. The CDR3 loop reads CASSSHPVETQYF. The CDR3 bases are TGTGCCAGCAGCTCCCATCCAGTAGAGACCCAGTACTTC. The chain joins TRBV6-5 to TRBJ2-5; D is unresolved. This CDR3 spans 13 amino acids. Trimming removed 6 bases from V and 4 bases from J, with 12 bases in between. Germline V gives CDR1 MNHEY, CDR2 SVGAGI.